Listed below are T cell receptor beta chains from one sample, sequenced in a study of shared clonotypes between healthy human individuals. The table came from immunoSEQ multiplex PCR; TCRdb's copy has only in-frame clones and leaves some out. Of about 2.3 million clones listed, 92% are singletons. Sequencing was performed on naive CD4+ T cells from PBMCs. The receptors shown here come from a man in his late teens or twenties in good health. Some clones in this sample may be carry-over from other donors' samples. The CDR3 runs from the conserved cysteine through the conserved F or W. The D gene is left open where the match is weak. Clone sizes are given selectively: once, few, many, or a class where the clone is expanded.

clone_size d_call j_call v_call cdr3_length cdr3_nt cdr3_aa
- - TRBJ1-4 TRBV18 15 TGTGCCAGCTCTCGGATTAGCGGGCCCGGTGAAAAACTGTTTTTT CASSRISGPGEKLFF
- TRBD2 TRBJ2-7 TRBV7-2 15 TGTGCCAGCAGGGCTAGCGGGCTACTATCCTACGAGCAGTACTTC CASRASGLLSYEQYF
- TRBD2 TRBJ2-1 TRBV7-6 20 TGTGCCAGCAGCTCCCCGACAGGAAATCGAGCGGGAGGGCCATACAATGAGCAGTTCTTC CASSSPTGNRAGGPYNEQFF
- - TRBJ1-2 TRBV5-5 15 TGTGCCAGCAGCTCCTGGGGTAAAGGACCCTATGGCTACACCTTC CASSSWGKGPYGYTF
- TRBD1 TRBJ2-7 TRBV18 13 TGTGCCAGCTCACCCGGGACAGGGTTCGAGCAGTACTTC CASSPGTGFEQYF
- - TRBJ1-4 TRBV5-1 14 TGCGCCAGCAGCTTCGGGGCGGAAGGAGAAAAACTGTTTTTT CASSFGAEGEKLFF
- - TRBJ2-7 TRBV11-1 19 TGTGCCAGCAGCCCGACGAATTGGGGTAAGCGGGCCACCTCCTACGAGCAGTACTTC CASSPTNWGKRATSYEQYF
- - TRBJ2-3 TRBV10-3 14 TGTGCCATCAGTGATCCGGGGGCAAAGGATACGCAGTATTTT CAISDPGAKDTQYF
- TRBD1 TRBJ1-5 TRBV30 14 TGTGCCTGGAGTGACTTTAGGGGGCTCCAGCCCCAGCATTTT CAWSDFRGLQPQHF
- TRBD1 TRBJ1-5 TRBV19 16 TGTGCCAGTAGTGGAGGGATCAGGGGGGTGGATCAGCCCCAGCATTTT CASSGGIRGVDQPQHF
once - TRBJ2-7 TRBV27 14 TGTGCCAGCAGTTTAGGGCGGGGACCCTACGAGCAGTACTTC CASSLGRGPYEQYF
- - TRBJ2-7 TRBV7-6 14 TGTGCCAGCAGCTTAGGAGGCTACTCCTACGAGCAGTACTTC CASSLGGYSYEQYF
- - TRBJ2-5 TRBV7-2 13 TGTGCCAGCAGCCCGAGTTTTGGGGAGACCCAGTACTTC CASSPSFGETQYF
- - TRBJ1-2 TRBV18 15 TGTGCCAGCTCACCACCGGCACAGGGCGGTAATGGCTACACCTTC CASSPPAQGGNGYTF
- TRBD1 TRBJ2-2 TRBV5-1 16 TGCGCCAGCAGCTCGGACAGGGGAGCGAACACCGGGGAGCTGTTTTTT CASSSDRGANTGELFF
- TRBD1 TRBJ2-2 TRBV11-1 16 TGTGCCAGCAGCTTTGGCGACAGGGGGGTCACCGGGGAGCTGTTTTTT CASSFGDRGVTGELFF
- - TRBJ1-1 TRBV28 15 TGTGCCAGCAGCCCCCTCGGGGGGGCGGGCACTGAAGCTTTCTTT CASSPLGGAGTEAFF
- - TRBJ1-2 TRBV11-2 14 TGTGCCAGCAGCTTCGGGGCCCTAAACTATGGCTACACCTTC CASSFGALNYGYTF